These T cell receptor beta chains were read from a single sample in a study of cytotoxic CD8 clonotypes in ibrutinib-treated CLL. Here immunoSEQ multiplex PCR was the method, and the copy in TCRdb shows in-frame clones only, minus some. The sample lists almost 85,000 clones, just over 85% occurring once. The sample was PBMCs, taken before ibrutinib treatment. Source of these receptors: a human donor with chronic lymphocytic leukemia. Both conserved end residues are part of each CDR3. D genes are given only for firm matches. The size of a clone is reported for some rows only, either as once, few or many, or as a class for expanded clones.

j_call d_call clone_size v_call cdr3_aa cdr3_nt
TRBJ2-1 TRBD2 . TRBV7-3 CASSLGGLAPPLEQFF TGTGCCAGCAGCCTCGGGGGACTAGCCCCTCCTCTCGAGCAGTTCTTC
TRBJ2-3 . . TRBV28 CASSGLARGTDTQYF TGTGCCAGCAGTGGACTCGCTAGGGGCACAGATACGCAGTATTTT
TRBJ1-1 . once TRBV10-3 CAISGEEPEAFF TGTGCCATCAGTGGGGAGGAACCTGAAGCTTTCTTT
TRBJ1-5 TRBD1 . TRBV5-1 CASSNGQGRGLGNQPQHF TGCGCCAGCAGCAACGGACAGGGGAGAGGTTTAGGGAATCAGCCCCAGCATTTT
TRBJ2-5 . . TRBV4-1 CASSQEGVAQETQYF TGCGCCAGCAGCCAAGAAGGGGTAGCTCAAGAGACCCAGTACTTC
TRBJ2-7 . . TRBV10-3 CAISERSEQYF TGTGCCATCAGTGAGCGGTCCGAGCAGTACTTC
TRBJ1-1 . . TRBV10-3 CAISGGLTGRNTEAFF TGTGCCATCAGTGGGGGGCTCACGGGGAGGAACACTGAAGCTTTCTTT
TRBJ1-5 . . TRBV30 CAWSWGENQPQHF TGTGCCTGGAGTTGGGGGGAGAATCAGCCCCAGCATTTT
TRBJ2-6 . . TRBV29-1 CSVDLVSGANVLTF TGCAGCGTTGATCTGGTTTCTGGGGCCAACGTCCTGACTTTC
TRBJ2-4 . few TRBV28 CASGLQGNIQYF TGTGCCAGCGGATTGCAGGGGAACATTCAGTACTTC
TRBJ1-2 . few TRBV21-1 CASDQGLQNYGYTF TGTGCCAGCGACCAGGGACTGCAGAACTATGGCTACACCTTC
TRBJ2-5 . . TRBV6-6 CASSYSVYETQYF TGTGCCAGCAGTTACTCGGTTTATGAGACCCAGTACTTC
TRBJ1-1 TRBD1 once TRBV28 CASSYPTRGQTEAFF TGTGCCAGCAGTTACCCCACCAGGGGGCAAACTGAAGCTTTCTTT
TRBJ2-7 TRBD2 . TRBV6-1 CASSVGGEQYF TGTGCCAGCAGTGTCGGGGGGGAGCAGTACTTC
TRBJ2-7 . few TRBV5-5 CASSGDRTYEQYF TGTGCCAGCAGCGGGGACCGAACCTACGAGCAGTACTTC
TRBJ2-2 TRBD2 . TRBV5-1 CASSLPGLAGSGELFF TGCGCCAGCAGCTTGCCGGGACTAGCGGGCTCCGGGGAGCTGTTTTTT
TRBJ2-2 . once TRBV9 CASSVEPGELFF TGTGCCAGCAGCGTAGAGCCCGGGGAGCTGTTTTTT
TRBJ2-3 TRBD1 . TRBV19 CASSTTGGADTQYF TGTGCCAGTAGTACGACAGGGGGGGCAGATACGCAGTATTTT
TRBJ2-7 . . TRBV29-1 CSVEGWDTGYYEQYF TGCAGCGTTGAAGGGTGGGACACCGGCTACTACGAGCAGTACTTC
TRBJ1-5 TRBD1 . TRBV18 CASSLGQGYQPQHF TGTGCCAGCTCACTAGGACAGGGTTATCAGCCCCAGCATTTT
TRBJ2-5 TRBD1 . TRBV5-1 CASSPGTGQETQYF TGCGCCAGCAGCCCGGGGACAGGGCAAGAGACCCAGTACTTC
TRBJ2-2 . once TRBV5-1 CASSLDSADARTGELFF TGCGCCAGCAGCTTGGATTCGGCCGATGCCCGGACCGGGGAGCTGTTTTTT
TRBJ2-1 . . TRBV11-3 CASSLDRDEQFF TGTGCCAGCAGCTTAGATCGAGATGAGCAGTTCTTC
TRBJ1-5 TRBD1 . TRBV7-9 CASSYNPQTGGDQPQHF TGTGCCAGCAGCTATAACCCGCAGACAGGGGGGGATCAGCCCCAGCATTTT
TRBJ2-1 . once TRBV25-1 CASSPVSGLYNEQFF TGTGCCAGCAGTCCGGTTAGCGGACTTTACAATGAGCAGTTCTTC
TRBJ2-7 . once TRBV27 CASSFPNSEQYF TGTGCCAGCAGTTTCCCTAACTCCGAGCAGTACTTC
TRBJ1-2 . . TRBV28 CATAANYGYTF TGTGCCACCGCAGCTAACTATGGCTACACCTTC
TRBJ2-7 . . TRBV18 CASSPTGPGSEQYF TGTGCCAGCTCACCCACCGGACCGGGGAGCGAGCAGTACTTC
TRBJ1-5 TRBD1 . TRBV7-9 CASSATGGMSNQPQHF TGTGCCAGCAGCGCTACAGGGGGGATGAGCAATCAGCCCCAGCATTTT
TRBJ2-5 TRBD1 . TRBV5-1 CASSPRTGTETQYF TGCGCCAGCAGCCCCCGGACAGGGACCGAGACCCAGTACTTC
TRBJ1-4 . . TRBV28 CASRNARAETVEKLFF TGTGCCAGCAGGAACGCGCGGGCAGAAACAGTGGAAAAACTGTTTTTT